This T cell receptor beta chain was recovered during a study of T cell changes during pregnancy in multiple sclerosis. The data were produced by immunoSEQ multiplex PCR, yet TCRdb's version contains in-frame clones alone and is incomplete. The sample holds some 59,000 clones, around 90% seen once. The ends were cut back, 2 bases at V and 1 base at J, with 21 bases in the middle. CDR1 is MNHEY and CDR2 is SMNVEV in the germline V gene (reference sequence). This CDR3 is built from 18 residues. The TCR originated in a female donor in good health, enrolled as a control in a pregnancy study. The sequenced sample was peripheral blood, obtained in the third trimester of pregnancy. This chain connects TRBV27 to TRBJ2-7; possible D gene TRBD1, 5 bases. In nucleotides, the CDR3 is TGTGCCAGCAGTTTACGGGTCGGAAGCCGAGACAGTTCCTACGAGCAGTACTTC. Translating gives CASSLRVGSRDSSYEQYF.